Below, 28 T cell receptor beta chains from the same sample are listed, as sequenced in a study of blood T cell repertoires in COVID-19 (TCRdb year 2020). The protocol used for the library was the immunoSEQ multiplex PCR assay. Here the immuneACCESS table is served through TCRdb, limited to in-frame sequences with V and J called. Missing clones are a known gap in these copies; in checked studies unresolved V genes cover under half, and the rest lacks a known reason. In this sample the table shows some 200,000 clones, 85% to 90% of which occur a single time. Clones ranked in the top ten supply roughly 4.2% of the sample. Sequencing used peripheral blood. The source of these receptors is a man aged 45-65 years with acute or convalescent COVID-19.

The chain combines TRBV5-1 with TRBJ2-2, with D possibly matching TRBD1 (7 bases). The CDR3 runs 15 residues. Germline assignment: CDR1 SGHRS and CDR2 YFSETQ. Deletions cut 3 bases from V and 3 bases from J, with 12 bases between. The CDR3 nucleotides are TGCGCCAGCAGCTGGAGGGGGCAGGACACCGGGGAGCTGTTTTTT. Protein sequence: CASSWRGQDTGELFF. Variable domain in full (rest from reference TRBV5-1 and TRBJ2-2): KAGVTQTPRYLIKTRGQQVTLSCSPISGHRSVSWYQQTPGQGLQFLFEYFSETQRNKGNFPGRFSGRQFSNSRSEMNVSTLELGDSALYLCASSWRGQDTGELFFGEGSRLTVL.

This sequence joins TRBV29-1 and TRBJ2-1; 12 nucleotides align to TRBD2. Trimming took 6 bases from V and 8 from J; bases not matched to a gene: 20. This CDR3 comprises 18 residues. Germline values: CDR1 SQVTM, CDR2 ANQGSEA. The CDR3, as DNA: TGCAGCGTCCGAACCACTAGCGGGGGGTTCGGGTTGCTGGATGAGCAGTTCTTC. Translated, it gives CSVRTTSGGFGLLDEQFF.

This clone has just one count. The CDR3 sequence: CSYTGGVGQPQHF. In nucleotides, the CDR3 is TGCAGCTACACAGGGGGCGTAGGACAGCCCCAGCATTTT. The chain has TRBV29-1 and TRBJ1-5; 9 bases match TRBD1. The length of the CDR3 is 13 residues. Germline assignment: CDR1 SQVTM and CDR2 ANQGSEA. The trim removed 8 bases at V and 7 bases at J, leaving 9 bases unmatched.

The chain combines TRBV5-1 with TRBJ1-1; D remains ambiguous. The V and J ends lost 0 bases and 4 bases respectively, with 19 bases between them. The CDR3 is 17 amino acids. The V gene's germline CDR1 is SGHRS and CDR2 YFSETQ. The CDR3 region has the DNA TGCGCCAGCAGCTTGGGGGAGTTACCACTTGGGCCCACTGAAGCTTTCTTT. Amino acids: CASSLGELPLGPTEAFF.

The CDR3 region has the DNA TGTGCCATCCGACAGGGGCCGAACACTGAAGCTTTCTTT. Its translation: CAIRQGPNTEAFF. V usage is TRBV10-3 and J usage is TRBJ1-1; 8 bases agree with TRBD1. The CDR3 runs 13 residues. CDR1 ENHRY and CDR2 SYGVKD come from the germline V gene. V was clipped by 8 bases and J by 1 base; unmatched bases: 3.

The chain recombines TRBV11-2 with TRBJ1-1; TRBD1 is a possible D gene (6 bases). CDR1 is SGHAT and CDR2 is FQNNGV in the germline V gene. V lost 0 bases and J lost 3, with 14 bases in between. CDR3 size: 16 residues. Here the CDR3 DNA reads TGTGCCAGCAGCTTAGATCACGAAACAGGGTACACTGAAGCTTTCTTT. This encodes CASSLDHETGYTEAFF.

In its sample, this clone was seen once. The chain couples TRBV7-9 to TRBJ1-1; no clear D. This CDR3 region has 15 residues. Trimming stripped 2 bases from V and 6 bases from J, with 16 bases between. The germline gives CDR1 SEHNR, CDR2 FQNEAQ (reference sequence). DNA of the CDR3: TGTGCCAGCAGCTTAATGTCGGCGGGGAGCTCTGAAGCTTTCTTT. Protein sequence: CASSLMSAGSSEAFF.

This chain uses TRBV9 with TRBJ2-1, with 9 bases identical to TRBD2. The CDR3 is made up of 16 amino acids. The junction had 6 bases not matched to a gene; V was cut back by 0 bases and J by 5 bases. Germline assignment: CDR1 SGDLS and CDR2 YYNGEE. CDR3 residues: CASSVATASGDNEQFF. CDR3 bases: TGTGCCAGCAGCGTAGCTACGGCTAGCGGGGACAATGAGCAGTTCTTC.

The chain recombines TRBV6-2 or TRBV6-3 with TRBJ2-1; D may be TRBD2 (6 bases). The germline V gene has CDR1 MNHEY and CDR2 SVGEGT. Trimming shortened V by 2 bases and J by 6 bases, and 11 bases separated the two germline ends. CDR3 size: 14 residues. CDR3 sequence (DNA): TGTGCCAGCAGTTACGAGGGAGGTCCCAATGAGCAGTTCTTC. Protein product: CASSYEGGPNEQFF.

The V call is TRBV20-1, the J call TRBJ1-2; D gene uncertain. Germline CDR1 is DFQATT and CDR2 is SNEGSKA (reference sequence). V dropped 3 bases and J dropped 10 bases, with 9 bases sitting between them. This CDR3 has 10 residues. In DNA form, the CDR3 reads TGCAGTGCTAGCGGACTTACCTACACCTTC. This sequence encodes CSASGLTYTF.

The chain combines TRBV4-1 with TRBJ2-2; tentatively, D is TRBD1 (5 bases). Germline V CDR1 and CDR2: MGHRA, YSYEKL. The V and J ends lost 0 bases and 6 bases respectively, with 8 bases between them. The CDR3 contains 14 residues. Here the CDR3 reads CASSQELGAGELFF. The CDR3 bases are TGCGCCAGCAGCCAAGAATTAGGGGCCGGGGAGCTGTTTTTT.

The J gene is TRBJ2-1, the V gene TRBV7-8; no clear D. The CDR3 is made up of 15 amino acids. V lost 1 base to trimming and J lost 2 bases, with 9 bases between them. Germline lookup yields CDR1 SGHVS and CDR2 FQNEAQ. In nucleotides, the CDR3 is TGTGCCAGCAGCTTAGGGGCCGAGACCTACAATGAGCAGTTCTTC. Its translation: CASSLGAETYNEQFF.

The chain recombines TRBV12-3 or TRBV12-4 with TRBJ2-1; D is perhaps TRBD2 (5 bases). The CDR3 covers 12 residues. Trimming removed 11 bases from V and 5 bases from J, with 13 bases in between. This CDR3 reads CASLDLNNEQFF. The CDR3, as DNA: TGTGCCTCCTTGGACTTAAACAATGAGCAGTTCTTC.

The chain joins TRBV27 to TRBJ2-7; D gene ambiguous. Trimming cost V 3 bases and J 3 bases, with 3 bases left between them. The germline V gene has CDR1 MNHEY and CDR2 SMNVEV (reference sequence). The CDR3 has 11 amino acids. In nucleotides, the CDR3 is TGTGCCAGCAGTTTCGGCTACGAGCAGTACTTC. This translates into CASSFGYEQYF.

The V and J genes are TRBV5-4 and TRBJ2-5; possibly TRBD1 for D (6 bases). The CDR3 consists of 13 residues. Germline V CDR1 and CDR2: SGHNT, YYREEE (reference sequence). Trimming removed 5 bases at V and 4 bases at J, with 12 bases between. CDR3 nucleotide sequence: TGTGCCAGCAGGGCACAGGGAGTAGAGACCCAGTACTTC. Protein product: CASRAQGVETQYF.

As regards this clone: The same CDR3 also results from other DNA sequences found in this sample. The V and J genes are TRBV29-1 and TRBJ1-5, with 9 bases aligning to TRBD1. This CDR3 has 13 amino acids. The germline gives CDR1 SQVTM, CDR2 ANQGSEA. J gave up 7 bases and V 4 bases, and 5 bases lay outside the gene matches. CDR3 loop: CSVGDRAGQPQHF. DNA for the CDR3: TGCAGCGTTGGGGACAGGGCGGGACAGCCCCAGCATTTT.

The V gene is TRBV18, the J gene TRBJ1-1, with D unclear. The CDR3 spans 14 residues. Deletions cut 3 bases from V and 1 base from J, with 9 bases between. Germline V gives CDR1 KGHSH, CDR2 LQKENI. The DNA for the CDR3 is TGTGCCAGCTCACCTCTGAGAACGAACACTGAAGCTTTCTTT. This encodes CASSPLRTNTEAFF.

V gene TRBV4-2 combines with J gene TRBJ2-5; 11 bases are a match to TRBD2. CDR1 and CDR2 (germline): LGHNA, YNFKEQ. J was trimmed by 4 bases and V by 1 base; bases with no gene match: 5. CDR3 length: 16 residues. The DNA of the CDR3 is TGTGCCAGCAGCCAAGTGACTAGCGGGGTGGGAGAGACCCAGTACTTC. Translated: CASSQVTSGVGETQYF.

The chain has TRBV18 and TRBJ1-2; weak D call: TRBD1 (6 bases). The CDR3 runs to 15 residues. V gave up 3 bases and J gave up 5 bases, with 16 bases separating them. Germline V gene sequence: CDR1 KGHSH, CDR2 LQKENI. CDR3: CASSPGGLFGYGYTF. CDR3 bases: TGTGCCAGCTCACCCGGGGGGCTTTTCGGTTATGGCTACACCTTC.

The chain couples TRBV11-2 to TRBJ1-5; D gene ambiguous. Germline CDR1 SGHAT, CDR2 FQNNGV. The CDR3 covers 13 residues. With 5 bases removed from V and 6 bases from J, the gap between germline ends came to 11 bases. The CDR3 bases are TGTGCCAGCAGCACCGACATTTCTCAGCCCCAGCATTTT. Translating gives CASSTDISQPQHF.

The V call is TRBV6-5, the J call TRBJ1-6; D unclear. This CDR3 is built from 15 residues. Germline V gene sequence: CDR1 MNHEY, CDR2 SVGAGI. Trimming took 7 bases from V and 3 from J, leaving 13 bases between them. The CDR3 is CASKKDSDYNSPLHF. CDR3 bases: TGTGCCAGCAAAAAGGACTCAGACTATAATTCACCCCTCCACTTT.

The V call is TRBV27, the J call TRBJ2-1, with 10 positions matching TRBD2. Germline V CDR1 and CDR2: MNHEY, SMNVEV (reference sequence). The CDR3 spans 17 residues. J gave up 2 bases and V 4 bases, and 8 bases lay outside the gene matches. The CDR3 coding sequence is TGTGCCAGCAGTTCCCCCCAACTAGCGGGGACCTACAATGAGCAGTTCTTC. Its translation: CASSSPQLAGTYNEQFF.

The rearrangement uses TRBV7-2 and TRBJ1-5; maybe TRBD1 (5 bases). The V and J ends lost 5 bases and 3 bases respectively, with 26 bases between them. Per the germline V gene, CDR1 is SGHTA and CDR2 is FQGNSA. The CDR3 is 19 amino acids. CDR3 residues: CASSPPRGVGRLNNQPQHF. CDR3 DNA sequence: TGTGCCAGCAGCCCCCCGCGGGGGGTGGGACGCTTAAACAATCAGCCCCAGCATTTT.

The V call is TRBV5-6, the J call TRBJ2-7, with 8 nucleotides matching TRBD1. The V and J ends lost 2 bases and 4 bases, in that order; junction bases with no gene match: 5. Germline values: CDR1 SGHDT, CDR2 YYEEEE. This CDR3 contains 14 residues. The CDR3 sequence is CASSFRTGRYEQYF. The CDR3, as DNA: TGTGCCAGCAGCTTCCGGACAGGGAGGTACGAGCAGTACTTC.

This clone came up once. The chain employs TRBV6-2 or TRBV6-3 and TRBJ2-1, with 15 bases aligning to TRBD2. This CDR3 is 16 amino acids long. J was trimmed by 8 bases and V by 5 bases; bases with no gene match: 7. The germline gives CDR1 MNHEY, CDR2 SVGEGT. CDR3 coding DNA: TGTGCCAGCAGTAACGGACTAGCGGGGGGGCAGGATGAGCAGTTCTTC. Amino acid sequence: CASSNGLAGGQDEQFF.

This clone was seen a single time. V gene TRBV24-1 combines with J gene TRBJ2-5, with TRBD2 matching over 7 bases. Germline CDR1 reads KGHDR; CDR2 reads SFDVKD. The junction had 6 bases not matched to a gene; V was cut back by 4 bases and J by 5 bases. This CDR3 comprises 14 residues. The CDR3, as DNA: TGTGCCACCAGTGACTGGGAGGGACGGGAGACCCAGTACTTC. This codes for CATSDWEGRETQYF.

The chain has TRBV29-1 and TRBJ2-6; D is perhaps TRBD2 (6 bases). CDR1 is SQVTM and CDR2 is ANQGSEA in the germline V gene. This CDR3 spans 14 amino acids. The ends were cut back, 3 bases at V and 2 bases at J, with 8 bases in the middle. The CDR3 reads CSVEGGPGANVLTF. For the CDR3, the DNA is TGCAGCGTTGAGGGGGGTCCTGGGGCCAACGTCCTGACTTTC.

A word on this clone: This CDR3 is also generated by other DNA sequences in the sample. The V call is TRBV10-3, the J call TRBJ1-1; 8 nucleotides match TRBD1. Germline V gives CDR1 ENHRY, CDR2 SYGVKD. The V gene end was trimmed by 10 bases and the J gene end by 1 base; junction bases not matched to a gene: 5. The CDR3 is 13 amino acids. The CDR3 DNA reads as TGTGCCACCCGGACAGGGACGAACACTGAAGCTTTCTTT. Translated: CATRTGTNTEAFF.